Each of the 15 T cell receptor beta chains below was sequenced from the same sample in a study of cytomegalovirus exposure and HLA in healthy donors. 13 Jbeta primers and 60 Vbeta primers were used for the PCR. Produced via immunoSEQ multiplex PCR; TCRdb's table is partial and in-frame only. The table has fewer than 130,000 clones, 60% to 75% seen once; the top ten hold 9.5% to 13%. The sample comprised PBMCs. These receptors were collected from a man between 40 and 49 years old in good health and CMV-seropositive.

CDR3 amino acids: CASSLEGFGLREQYF. For the CDR3, the DNA is TGTGCCAGCAGCTTAGAGGGGTTTGGATTGCGGGAGCAGTACTTC. The chain links TRBV7-2 to TRBJ2-7; a possible D gene is TRBD1 (5 bases). The V gene's germline CDR1 is SGHTA and CDR2 FQGNSA. V was cut by 1 base and J by 7 bases, with 17 bases left in between. The CDR3 spans 15 residues.

This clone has more than one count but fewer than ten. The genes are TRBV9 and TRBJ2-2; perhaps TRBD1 as D (6 bases). Germline values: CDR1 SGDLS, CDR2 YYNGEE. V lost 4 bases and J lost 0, with 10 bases in between. This CDR3 comprises 15 residues. CDR3 sequence reads: CASSSGTTNTGELFF. The CDR3 DNA sequence: TGTGCCAGCAGCTCCGGGACAACGAACACCGGGGAGCTGTTTTTT.

The V call is TRBV19, the J call TRBJ1-1; TRBD1 matches at 7 bases. Losses at the gene ends were 1 base for V and 2 bases for J; bases not matched to a gene: 4. CDR3 size: 15 residues. CDR1 is LNHDA, CDR2 SQIVND, per germline (reference sequence). The CDR3 loop reads CASSIAHRGNTEAFF. CDR3 DNA sequence: TGTGCCAGTAGTATAGCTCACAGGGGAAACACTGAAGCTTTCTTT.

In DNA form, the CDR3 reads TGTGCCAGCACCTCAGGATTTAACACTGAAGCTTTCTTT. This codes for CASTSGFNTEAFF. This chain links TRBV28 with TRBJ1-1; D is unclear. Trimming removed 7 bases at V and 2 bases at J, with 11 bases between. From germline, CDR1 is MDHEN and CDR2 SYDVKM. The CDR3 runs to 13 residues.

The genes are TRBV5-1 and TRBJ2-5, with unresolved D. Germline lookup yields CDR1 SGHRS and CDR2 YFSETQ. This CDR3 is 15 amino acids long. V was pared by 2 bases and J by 1 base, with 12 bases between. The CDR3, as DNA: TGCGCCAGCAGCTTTGATTTTCAGGCCCAAGAGACCCAGTACTTC. The encoded protein is CASSFDFQAQETQYF. Variable domain in full (rest from reference TRBV5-1 and TRBJ2-5): KAGVTQTPRYLIKTRGQQVTLSCSPISGHRSVSWYQQTPGQGLQFLFEYFSETQRNKGNFPGRFSGRQFSNSRSEMNVSTLELGDSALYLCASSFDFQAQETQYFGPGTRLLVL.

This clone came up a few times. The genes are TRBV15 and TRBJ2-7; D not resolved. V lost 8 bases and J 3 bases, leaving 14 bases between the germline ends. CDR3 length: 13 amino acids. Germline values: CDR1 LNHNV, CDR2 YYDKDF (reference sequence). CDR3 residues: CATASAGVYEQYF. CDR3 coding DNA: TGTGCCACCGCCTCCGCTGGAGTCTACGAGCAGTACTTC.

The chain is built from TRBV28 and TRBJ1-2, with 9 nucleotides matching TRBD1. V lost 5 bases to trimming and J lost 3 bases; unmatched junction nucleotides: 7. CDR1 is MDHEN and CDR2 is SYDVKM in the germline V gene. The CDR3 is made up of 15 amino acids. CDR3 DNA sequence: TGTGCCAGCAGTCCCGGGACAGGGAACTACTATGGCTACACCTTC. Its protein product is CASSPGTGNYYGYTF.

V usage is TRBV7-2 and J usage is TRBJ1-2; no firm D call. Germline V lookup: CDR1 SGHTA, CDR2 FQGNSA. V lost 5 bases to trimming and J lost 12 bases, with 13 bases between them. This CDR3 is 11 amino acids long. The CDR3, as DNA: TGTGCCAGCAGCGGCCCGGGGTTAGACACCTTC. This codes for CASSGPGLDTF.

This rearrangement joins TRBV9 to TRBJ2-5, with 15 bases identical to TRBD2. CDR3 length: 16 amino acids. In germline, CDR1 is SGDLS, CDR2 YYNGEE. V was pared by 4 bases and J by 6 bases, with 7 bases of the junction left unmatched. CDR3 nucleotide sequence: TGTGCCAGCAGCTCCGGACTAGCGGGAGGGCCACAGACCCAGTACTTC. It codes for CASSSGLAGGPQTQYF.

The CDR3 DNA reads as TGTGCCAGCAGCTCCCTGACAGGGCGTCCCGGGGAGCTGTTTTTT. It codes for CASSSLTGRPGELFF. The chain combines TRBV11-2 with TRBJ2-2, with 7 positions matching TRBD1. This CDR3 region has 15 residues. With V trimmed by 4 bases and J by 6 bases, 8 bases remained unmatched. CDR1 is SGHAT, CDR2 FQNNGV, per germline.

V gene TRBV5-4 combines with J gene TRBJ1-3; D remains ambiguous. V was clipped by 2 bases and J by 0 bases, with 9 bases between them. The CDR3 length is 15 residues. The germline gives CDR1 SGHNT, CDR2 YYREEE (reference sequence). In DNA, the CDR3 is TGTGCCAGCAGCTTAAACAGTCGCTCTGGAAACACCATATATTTT. Its protein is CASSLNSRSGNTIYF.

The chain couples TRBV9 to TRBJ2-3, with 8 positions matching TRBD2. CDR3 length: 13 residues. Per germline, CDR1 SGDLS and CDR2 YYNGEE. Trimming removed 3 bases from V and 3 bases from J; junction bases left unmatched: 0. CDR3 region: CASSASGTDTQYF. CDR3 DNA sequence: TGTGCCAGCAGCGCTAGCGGGACAGATACGCAGTATTTT.

The V gene is TRBV7-8, the J gene TRBJ2-1; 11 bases match TRBD1. In germline, CDR1 is SGHVS, CDR2 FQNEAQ. There are 15 residues in the CDR3. V gave up 4 bases and J gave up 8 bases; unmatched junction bases: 7. The CDR3 nucleotides are TGTGCCAGCAGCTCACGGACAGGGGGCAGGGATGAGCAGTTCTTC. Its translation is CASSSRTGGRDEQFF.

The gene calls are TRBV7-8 and TRBJ2-7; TRBD2 aligns across 7 bases. There are 13 residues in the CDR3. Unmatched junction bases numbered 15, after V lost 7 bases and J lost 12 bases. The germline gives CDR1 SGHVS, CDR2 FQNEAQ. The CDR3 spells CASTFGLAATLYF. The CDR3 DNA sequence: TGTGCCAGCACCTTCGGGCTAGCGGCCACCTTGTACTTC.

The chain recombines TRBV6-1 with TRBJ2-7, with a tentative D call TRBD1 (7 bases). This CDR3 contains 15 residues. Deletions cut 4 bases from V and 3 bases from J, with 16 bases between. Per the germline V gene, CDR1 is MNHNS and CDR2 is SASEGT. In DNA, the CDR3 is TGTGCCAGCAGTGCAGGGGGGTCGGGTTTCTACGAGCAGTACGTC. Translating gives CASSAGGSGFYEQYV.